A single sample is the source of the 2 T cell receptor beta chains below, sequenced in a study of cytomegalovirus exposure and HLA in healthy donors. Profiled with immunoSEQ multiplex PCR; TCRdb holds only in-frame clones, not every one. Of fewer than 400,000 clones listed, 86% are singletons. Sequenced sample: PBMCs. The receptors stem from a woman aged 18-30 years in good health and CMV-seronegative.

The chain employs TRBV21-1 and TRBJ2-7; no check of the table's D call, TRBD2, against the DNA was made. TRBV21-1 is reported as a pseudogene. This CDR3 is 16 amino acids long. CDR3 nucleotides: TGTGCCAGCAGCAAAGGGGTGCGGATTCTAGCCGGCGAGCAGTACTTC. Translating gives CASSKGVRILAGEQYF.

This clone has just one count. The chain uses TRBV9 and TRBJ2-1, with a tentative D call TRBD2 (6 bases). CDR3 length equals 16 residues. Germline V CDR1 and CDR2: SGDLS, YYNGEE. The ends were cut back, 4 bases at V and 6 bases at J, with 20 bases in the middle. The CDR3 coding sequence is TGTGCCAGCAGCCAGAGGAGGGATTTCATCGCCAATGAGCAGTTCTTC. Its translation is CASSQRRDFIANEQFF.